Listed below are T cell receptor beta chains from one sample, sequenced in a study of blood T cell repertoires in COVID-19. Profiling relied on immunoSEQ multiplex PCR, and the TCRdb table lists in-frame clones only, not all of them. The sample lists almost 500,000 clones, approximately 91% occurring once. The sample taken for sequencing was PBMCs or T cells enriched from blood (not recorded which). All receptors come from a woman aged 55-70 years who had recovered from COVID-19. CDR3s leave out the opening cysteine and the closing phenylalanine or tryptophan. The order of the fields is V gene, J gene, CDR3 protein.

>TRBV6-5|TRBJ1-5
ASSPTRGAQPQH
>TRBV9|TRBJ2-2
ASSGRHTNTGELF
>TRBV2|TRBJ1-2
ARGQVYGYT
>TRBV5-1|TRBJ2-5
ASSLTGETQY
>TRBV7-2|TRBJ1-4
ASSNPGNEKLF
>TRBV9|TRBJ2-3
ASSARAGGGTDTQY
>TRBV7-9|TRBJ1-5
ASSLNWEDGDNQPQH
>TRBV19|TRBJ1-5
ASSSGQPQH
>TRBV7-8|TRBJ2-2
ATLGRPNTGELF
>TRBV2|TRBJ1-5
ATEGTGGYGQPQH
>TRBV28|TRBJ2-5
ASSSTGLKTQY
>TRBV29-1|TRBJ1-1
SVLVGRTEAF
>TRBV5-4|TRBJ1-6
ASSPRQERGNSPLH
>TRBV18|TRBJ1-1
ASSRGGGSTEAF
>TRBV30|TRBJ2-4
AWSVGSTWAKNIQY
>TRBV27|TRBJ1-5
ASKPHNDQPQH
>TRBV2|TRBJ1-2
ASKREQGQGDYGYT
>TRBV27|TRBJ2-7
ASSSPRQAVYEQY
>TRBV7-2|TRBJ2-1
ASSLSPYNEQF
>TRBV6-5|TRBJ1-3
ASSLGPAIY
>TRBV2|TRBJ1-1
ASSEQGFRTEAF
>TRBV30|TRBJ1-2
ASTRTLGILYGYT
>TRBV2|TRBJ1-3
ASIVPPGASSGNTIY
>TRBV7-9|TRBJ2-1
ASSPGLARNEQF
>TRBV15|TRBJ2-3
ATRKGQGGTDTQY
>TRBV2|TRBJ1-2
ASFGQGAYGYT
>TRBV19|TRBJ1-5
ATNGQGANQPQH
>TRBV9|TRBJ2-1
ASSAILAGEYNEQF
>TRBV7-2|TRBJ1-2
ASSPGTGNGYT
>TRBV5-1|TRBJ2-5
ASSLAVLAGAQETQY
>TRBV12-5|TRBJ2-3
ASGSRSDTQY
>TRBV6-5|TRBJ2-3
ASSRTASTDTQY
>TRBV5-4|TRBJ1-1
ASSPQTVPTRNTEAF
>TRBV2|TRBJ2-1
ASSADDRGWYNEQF
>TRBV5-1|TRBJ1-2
ASSLVQGLEGYT
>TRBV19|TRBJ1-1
ATRQGAAF
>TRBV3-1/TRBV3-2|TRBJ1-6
ASSQRARASPLH
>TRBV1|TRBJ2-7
TSSQPPGLAGVPPYEQY
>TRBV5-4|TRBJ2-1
ASSSGGVQGYGRAYNEQF
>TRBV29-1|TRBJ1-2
SVVRTGGVYGYT